This is a list of T cell receptor beta chains from one sample in a study of T cell responses to AZD1222 COVID-19 vaccine. Sequencing used immunoSEQ multiplex PCR; TCRdb keeps in-frame clones, though not all of them. This sample has around 110,000 clones, with around 89% found just once. Sequencing was performed on peripheral blood, taken on day 0 of AZD1222 vaccination. The receptors were sampled from an adult in good health. Both conserved end residues are part of each CDR3. D genes are given only for firm matches. Clone size is stated in some rows and not others, as once, few, many or a class when expanded.

>NA|TRBJ2-7|TRBV5-1|NA
TGCGCCAGCAGCTTGGTTCAAACAGGGAGCTCCTACGAGCAGTACTTC
CASSLVQTGSSYEQYF
>NA|TRBJ2-1|TRBV21-1|NA
TGTGCCCTCGGGGTAGCGGGGGCGGCTAGCTCCTACAATGAGCAGTTCTTC
CALGVAGAASSYNEQFF
>NA|TRBJ2-3|TRBV2|NA
TGTGCCAGCAGGCGGCCCACAGATACGCAGTATTTT
CASRRPTDTQYF
>TRBD1|TRBJ2-1|TRBV7-9|NA
TGTGCCAGCAGCTCCGTCTTCACAGGGGCGCTTAACAATGAGCAGTTCTTC
CASSSVFTGALNNEQFF
>NA|TRBJ2-7|TRBV7-2|NA
TGTGCCAGCAGCTTAGACGGGTTCTCCTACGAGCAGTACTTC
CASSLDGFSYEQYF
>NA|TRBJ1-4|TRBV5-4|once
TGTGCCAGCAGTCCGGCACGGCAGCACGAAAAACTGTTTTTT
CASSPARQHEKLFF
>NA|TRBJ1-2|TRBV5-5|few
TGTGCCAGCAGCTTGGATGGGTCTGGCTATGGCTACACCTTC
CASSLDGSGYGYTF
>NA|TRBJ2-7|TRBV30|NA
TGTGCCTGGAGTGTACTCAAGGACTTCCAGACCTACGAGCAGTACTTC
CAWSVLKDFQTYEQYF
>NA|TRBJ2-7|TRBV29-1|once
TGCAGCGTTGAAATTATTACCTCCGCAAACTCCTACGAGCAGTACTTC
CSVEIITSANSYEQYF
>NA|TRBJ1-1|TRBV28|NA
TGTGCCAGCAGGCCGACGGGTGGCGCTGAAGCTTTCTTT
CASRPTGGAEAFF
>NA|TRBJ1-2|TRBV28|NA
TGTGCCAGCAGTTTTGGTGCCACACTAACTGGCTACACCTTC
CASSFGATLTGYTF
>TRBD1|TRBJ2-7|TRBV6-5|NA
TGTGCCAGCAGTTACGGGACAGGGACCTACGAGCAGTACTTC
CASSYGTGTYEQYF
>TRBD1|TRBJ1-2|TRBV5-4|once
TGTGCCAGCAGCTTATTAGATCCGGGACAGGGGGTGAAGGGCTACACCTTC
CASSLLDPGQGVKGYTF
>NA|TRBJ1-4|TRBV18|NA
TGTGCCAGCTCACCACAGGGAGCTAATGAAAAACTGTTTTTT
CASSPQGANEKLFF
>NA|TRBJ2-5|TRBV19|NA
TGTGCCAGTAGTATTTCCCCTAGCCGGGAGACCCAGTACTTC
CASSISPSRETQYF
>NA|TRBJ1-2|TRBV19|NA
TGTGCCAGTACCTCCGGGGGTGTAACTAATGGCTACACCTTC
CASTSGGVTNGYTF
>NA|TRBJ1-2|TRBV28|once
TGTGCCAGCAGTTTATCCCTTGGACGCGTGGGCTATGGCTACACCTTC
CASSLSLGRVGYGYTF
>TRBD2|TRBJ2-1|TRBV6-6|NA
TGTGCCAGCAGTTACGAGCGGGGGCTTGAGCAGTTCTTC
CASSYERGLEQFF